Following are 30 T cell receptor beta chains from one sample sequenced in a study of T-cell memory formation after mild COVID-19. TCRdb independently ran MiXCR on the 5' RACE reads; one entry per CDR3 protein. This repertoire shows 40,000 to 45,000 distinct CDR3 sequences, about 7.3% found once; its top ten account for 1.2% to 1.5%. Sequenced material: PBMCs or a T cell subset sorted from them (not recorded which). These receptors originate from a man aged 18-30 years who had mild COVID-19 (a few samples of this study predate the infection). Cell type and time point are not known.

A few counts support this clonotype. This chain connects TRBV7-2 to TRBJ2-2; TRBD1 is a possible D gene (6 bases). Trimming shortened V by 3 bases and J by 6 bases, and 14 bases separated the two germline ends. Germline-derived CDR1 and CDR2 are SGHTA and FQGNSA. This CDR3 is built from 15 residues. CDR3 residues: CASSFSGTNPGELFF. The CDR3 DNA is TGTGCCAGCAGCTTTTCTGGGACAAATCCCGGGGAGCTGTTTTTT.

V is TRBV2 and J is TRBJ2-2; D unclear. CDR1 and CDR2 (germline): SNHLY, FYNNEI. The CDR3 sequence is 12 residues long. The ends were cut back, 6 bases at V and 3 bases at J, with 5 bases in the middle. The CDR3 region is CASRDDTGELFF. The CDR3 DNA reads TGTGCCAGCAGAGATGACACCGGGGAGCTGTTTTTT.

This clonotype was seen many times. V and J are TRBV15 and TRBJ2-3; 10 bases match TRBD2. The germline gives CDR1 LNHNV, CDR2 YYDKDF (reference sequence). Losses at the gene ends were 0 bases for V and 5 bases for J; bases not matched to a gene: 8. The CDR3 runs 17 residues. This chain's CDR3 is CATSREVERGGQDTQYF. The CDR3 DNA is TGTGCCACCAGCAGAGAGGTAGAGCGGGGGGGCCAAGATACGCAGTATTTT.

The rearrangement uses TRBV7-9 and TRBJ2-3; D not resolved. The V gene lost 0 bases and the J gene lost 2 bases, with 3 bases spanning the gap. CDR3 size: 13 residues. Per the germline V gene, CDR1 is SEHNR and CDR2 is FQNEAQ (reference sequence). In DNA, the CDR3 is TGTGCCAGCAGCTTAGCCATCACAGATACGCAGTATTTT. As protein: CASSLAITDTQYF.

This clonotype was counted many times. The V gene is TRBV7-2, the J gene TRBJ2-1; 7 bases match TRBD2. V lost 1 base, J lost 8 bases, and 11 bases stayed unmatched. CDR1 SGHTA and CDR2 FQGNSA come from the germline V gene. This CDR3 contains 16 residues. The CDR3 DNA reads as TGTGCCAGCAGCTTAGTTCTCCAGCGGGGTGGGTATGAGCAGTTCTTC. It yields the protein CASSLVLQRGGYEQFF. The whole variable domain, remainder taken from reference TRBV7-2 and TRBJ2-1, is GAGVSQSPSNKVTEKGKDVELRCDPISGHTALYWYRQSLGQGLEFLIYFQGNSAPDKSGLPSDRFSAERTGGSVSTLTIQRTQQEDSAVYLCASSLVLQRGGYEQFFGPGTRLTVL.

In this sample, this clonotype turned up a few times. CDR3: CASSTGTRLKETQYF. CDR3 bases: TGTGCCAGTAGCACGGGCACTAGATTGAAAGAGACCCAGTACTTC. V usage is TRBV19 and J usage is TRBJ2-5; D possibly corresponds to TRBD2 (5 bases). Germline CDR1 reads LNHDA; CDR2 reads SQIVND (reference sequence). The CDR3 has 15 amino acids. Trimming cost V 6 bases and J 3 bases, with 17 bases left between them.

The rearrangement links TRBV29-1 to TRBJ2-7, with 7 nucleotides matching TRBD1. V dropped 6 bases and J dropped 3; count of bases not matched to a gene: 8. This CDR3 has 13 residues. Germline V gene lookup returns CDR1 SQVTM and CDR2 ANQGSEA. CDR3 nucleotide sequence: TGCAGCGTCGGGACAGCGAGTATCTACGAGCAGTACTTC. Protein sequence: CSVGTASIYEQYF.

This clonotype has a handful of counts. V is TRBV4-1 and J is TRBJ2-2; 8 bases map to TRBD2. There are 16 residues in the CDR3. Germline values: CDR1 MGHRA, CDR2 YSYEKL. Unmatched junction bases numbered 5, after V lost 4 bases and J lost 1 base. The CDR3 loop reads CASSRRSGGNTGELFF. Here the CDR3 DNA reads TGCGCCAGCAGCCGGAGGAGCGGGGGGAACACCGGGGAGCTGTTTTTT.

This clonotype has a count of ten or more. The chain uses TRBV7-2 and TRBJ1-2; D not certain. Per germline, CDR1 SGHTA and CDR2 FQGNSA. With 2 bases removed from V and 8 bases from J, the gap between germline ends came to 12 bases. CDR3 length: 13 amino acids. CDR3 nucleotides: TGTGCCAGCAGCTTATTTGAGGGCGGAGGCTACACCTTC. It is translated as CASSLFEGGGYTF.

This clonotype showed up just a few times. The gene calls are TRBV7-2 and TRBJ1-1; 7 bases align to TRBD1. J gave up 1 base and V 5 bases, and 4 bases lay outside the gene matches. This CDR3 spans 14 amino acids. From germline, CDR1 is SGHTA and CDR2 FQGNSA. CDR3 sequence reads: CASSPRTGNTEAFF. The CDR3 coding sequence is TGTGCCAGCAGCCCCCGGACAGGGAACACTGAAGCTTTCTTT.

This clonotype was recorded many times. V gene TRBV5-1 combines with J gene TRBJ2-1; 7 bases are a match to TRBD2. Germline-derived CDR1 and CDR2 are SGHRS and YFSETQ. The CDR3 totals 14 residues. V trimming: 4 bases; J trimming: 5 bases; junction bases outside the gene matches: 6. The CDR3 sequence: CASSIGRADNEQFF. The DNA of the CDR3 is TGCGCCAGCAGCATTGGGAGGGCAGACAATGAGCAGTTCTTC.

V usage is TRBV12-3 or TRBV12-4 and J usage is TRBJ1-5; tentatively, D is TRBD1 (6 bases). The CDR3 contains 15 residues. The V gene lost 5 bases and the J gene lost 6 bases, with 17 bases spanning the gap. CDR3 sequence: CASSPRGGQGQPQHF. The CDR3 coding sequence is TGTGCCAGCAGTCCCCGAGGGGGGCAAGGTCAGCCCCAGCATTTT.

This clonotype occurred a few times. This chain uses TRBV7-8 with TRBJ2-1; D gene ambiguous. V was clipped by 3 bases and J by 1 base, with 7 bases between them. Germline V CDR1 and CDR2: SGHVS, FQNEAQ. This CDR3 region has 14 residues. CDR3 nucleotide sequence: TGTGCCAGCAGCTTTAGCAGATCCTACAATGAGCAGTTCTTC. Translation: CASSFSRSYNEQFF.

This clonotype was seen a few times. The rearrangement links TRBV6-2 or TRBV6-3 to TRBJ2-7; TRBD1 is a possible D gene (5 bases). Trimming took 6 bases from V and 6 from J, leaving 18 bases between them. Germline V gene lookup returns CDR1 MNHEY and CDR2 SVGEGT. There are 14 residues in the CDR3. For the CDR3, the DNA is TGTGCCAGCAGGCCAGCAGGGCAGGCCCGCGAGCAGTACTTC. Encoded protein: CASRPAGQAREQYF.

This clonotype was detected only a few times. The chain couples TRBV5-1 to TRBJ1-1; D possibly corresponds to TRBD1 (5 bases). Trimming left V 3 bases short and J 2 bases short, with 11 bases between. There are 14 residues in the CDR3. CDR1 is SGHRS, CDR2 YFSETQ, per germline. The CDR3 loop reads CASSSTASNTEAFF. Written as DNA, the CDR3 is TGCGCCAGCAGCTCGACAGCGTCAAACACTGAAGCTTTCTTT.

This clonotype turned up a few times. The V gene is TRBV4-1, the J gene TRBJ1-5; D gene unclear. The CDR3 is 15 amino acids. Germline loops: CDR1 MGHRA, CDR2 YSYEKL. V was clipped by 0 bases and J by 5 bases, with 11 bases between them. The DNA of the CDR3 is TGCGCCAGCAGCCAAGATCCAGGAGGATATCAGCCCCAGCATTTT. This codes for CASSQDPGGYQPQHF.

The DNA of the CDR3 is TGTGCCAGCAGTGGAAGACAACGCGAGCAGTACGTC. Protein: CASSGRQREQYV. The chain recombines TRBV28 with TRBJ2-7; D remains unclear. Germline lookup yields CDR1 MDHEN and CDR2 SYDVKM. V gave up 5 bases and J gave up 6 bases, with 11 bases separating them. There are 12 residues in the CDR3.

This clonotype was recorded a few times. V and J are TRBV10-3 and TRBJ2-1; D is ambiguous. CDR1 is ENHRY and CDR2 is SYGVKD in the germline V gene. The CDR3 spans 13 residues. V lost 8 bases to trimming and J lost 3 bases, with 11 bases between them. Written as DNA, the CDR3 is TGTGCCATCGACCCGTCGGGCTACAATGAGCAGTTCTTC. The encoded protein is CAIDPSGYNEQFF.

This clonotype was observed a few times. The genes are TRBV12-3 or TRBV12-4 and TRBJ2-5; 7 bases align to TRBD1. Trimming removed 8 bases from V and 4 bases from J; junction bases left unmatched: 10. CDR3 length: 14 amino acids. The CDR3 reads CASGHRTGGETQYF. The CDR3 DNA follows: TGTGCCAGCGGCCACAGGACAGGTGGAGAGACCCAGTACTTC.

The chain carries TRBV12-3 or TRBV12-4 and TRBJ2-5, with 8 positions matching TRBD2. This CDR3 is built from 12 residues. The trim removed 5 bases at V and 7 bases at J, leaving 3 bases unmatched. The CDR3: CASSGAGGTQYF. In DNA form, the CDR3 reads TGTGCCAGCAGTGGGGCGGGAGGGACCCAGTACTTC.

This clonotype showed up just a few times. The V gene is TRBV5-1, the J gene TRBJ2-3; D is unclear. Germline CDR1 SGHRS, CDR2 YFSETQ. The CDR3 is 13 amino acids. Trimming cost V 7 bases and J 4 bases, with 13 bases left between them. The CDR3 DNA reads TGCGCCAGCGGTCAGGAATTAGCAGATACGCAGTATTTT. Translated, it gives CASGQELADTQYF.

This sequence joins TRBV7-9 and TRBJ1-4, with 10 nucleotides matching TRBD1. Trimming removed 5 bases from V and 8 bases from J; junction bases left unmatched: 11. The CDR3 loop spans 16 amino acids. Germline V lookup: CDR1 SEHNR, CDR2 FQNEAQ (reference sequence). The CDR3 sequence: CASSPHDRGLGEKLFF. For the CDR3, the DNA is TGTGCCAGCAGCCCGCACGACAGGGGGCTAGGAGAAAAACTGTTTTTT. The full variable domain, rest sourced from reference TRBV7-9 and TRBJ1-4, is DTGVSQNPRHKITKRGQNVTFRCDPISEHNRLYWYRQTLGQGPEFLTYFQNEAQLEKSRLLSDRFSAERPKGSFSTLEIQRTEQGDSAMYLCASSPHDRGLGEKLFFGSGTQLSVL.

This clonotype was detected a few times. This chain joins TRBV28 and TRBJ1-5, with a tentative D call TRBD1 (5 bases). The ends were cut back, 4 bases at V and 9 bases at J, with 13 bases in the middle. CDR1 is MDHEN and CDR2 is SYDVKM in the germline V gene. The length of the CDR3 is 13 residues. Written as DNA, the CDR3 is TGTGCCAGCAGTTCCCCCGGGGCAATGCCCCAGCATTTT. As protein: CASSSPGAMPQHF.

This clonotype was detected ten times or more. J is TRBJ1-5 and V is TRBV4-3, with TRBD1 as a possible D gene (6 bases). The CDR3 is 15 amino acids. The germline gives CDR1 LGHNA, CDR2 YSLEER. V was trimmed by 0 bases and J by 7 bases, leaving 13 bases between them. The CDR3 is CASSQDRQVQQPQHF. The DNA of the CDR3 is TGCGCCAGCAGCCAAGACCGACAGGTACAGCAGCCCCAGCATTTT.

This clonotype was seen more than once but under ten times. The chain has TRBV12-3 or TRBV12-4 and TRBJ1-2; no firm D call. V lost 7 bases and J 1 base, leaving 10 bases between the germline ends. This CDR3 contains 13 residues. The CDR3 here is CASTTGSNYGYTF. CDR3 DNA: TGTGCCAGCACGACGGGGAGTAACTATGGCTACACCTTC.

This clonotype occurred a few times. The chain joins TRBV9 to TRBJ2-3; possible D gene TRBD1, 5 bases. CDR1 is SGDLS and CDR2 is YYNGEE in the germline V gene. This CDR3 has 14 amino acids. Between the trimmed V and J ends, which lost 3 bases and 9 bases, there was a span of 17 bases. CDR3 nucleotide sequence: TGTGCCAGCAGCGATAGCCCAGGGAAGTCCACGCAGTATTTT. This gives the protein CASSDSPGKSTQYF.

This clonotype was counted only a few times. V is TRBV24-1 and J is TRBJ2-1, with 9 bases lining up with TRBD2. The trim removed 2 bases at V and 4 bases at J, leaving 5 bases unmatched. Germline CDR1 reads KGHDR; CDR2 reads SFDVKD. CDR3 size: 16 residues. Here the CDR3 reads CATSDSLAGSYNEQFF. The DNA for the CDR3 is TGTGCCACCAGTGATTCCCTAGCGGGGTCTTACAATGAGCAGTTCTTC.

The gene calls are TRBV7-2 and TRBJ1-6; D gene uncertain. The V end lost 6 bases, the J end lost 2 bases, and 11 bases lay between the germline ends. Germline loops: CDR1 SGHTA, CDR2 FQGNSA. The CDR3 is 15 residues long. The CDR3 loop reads CASSPTYAYNSPLHF. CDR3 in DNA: TGTGCCAGCAGTCCAACTTATGCCTATAATTCACCCCTCCACTTT.

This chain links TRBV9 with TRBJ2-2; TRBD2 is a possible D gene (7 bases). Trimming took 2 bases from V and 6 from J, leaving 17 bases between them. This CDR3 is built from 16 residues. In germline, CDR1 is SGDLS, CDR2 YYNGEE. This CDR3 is CASSVTTGGAPGELFF. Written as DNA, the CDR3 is TGTGCCAGCAGCGTTACCACTGGGGGGGCTCCCGGGGAGCTGTTTTTT.

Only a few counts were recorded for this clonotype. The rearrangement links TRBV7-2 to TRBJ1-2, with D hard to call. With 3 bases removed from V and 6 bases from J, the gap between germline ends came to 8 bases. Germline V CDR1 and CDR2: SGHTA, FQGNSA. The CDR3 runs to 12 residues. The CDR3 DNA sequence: TGTGCCAGCAGCTTCCCCCCGAATGGCTACACCTTC. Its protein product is CASSFPPNGYTF.